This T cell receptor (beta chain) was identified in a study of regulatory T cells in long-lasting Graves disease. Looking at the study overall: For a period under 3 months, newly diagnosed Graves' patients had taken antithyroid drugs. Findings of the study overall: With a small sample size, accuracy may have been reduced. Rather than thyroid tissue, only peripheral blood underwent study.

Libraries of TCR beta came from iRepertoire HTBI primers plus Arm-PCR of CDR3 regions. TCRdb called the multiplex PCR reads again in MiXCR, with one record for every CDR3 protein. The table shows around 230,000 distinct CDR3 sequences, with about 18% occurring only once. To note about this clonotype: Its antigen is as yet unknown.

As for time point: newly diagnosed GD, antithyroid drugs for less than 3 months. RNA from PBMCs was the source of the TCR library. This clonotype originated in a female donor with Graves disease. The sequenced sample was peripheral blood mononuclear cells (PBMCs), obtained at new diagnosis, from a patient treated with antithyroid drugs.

The CDR3 DNA reads as TGTGCCAGCGGGGAGCAGGGGTACGAGCAGTACTTC. Translated, it gives CASGEQGYEQYF. J is TRBJ2-7 and V is TRBV2, with a weak D call TRBD1 (6 bases). CDR3 length: 12 amino acids. Trimming removed 8 bases at V and 4 bases at J, with 12 bases between. The V gene's germline CDR1 is SNHLY and CDR2 FYNNEI.